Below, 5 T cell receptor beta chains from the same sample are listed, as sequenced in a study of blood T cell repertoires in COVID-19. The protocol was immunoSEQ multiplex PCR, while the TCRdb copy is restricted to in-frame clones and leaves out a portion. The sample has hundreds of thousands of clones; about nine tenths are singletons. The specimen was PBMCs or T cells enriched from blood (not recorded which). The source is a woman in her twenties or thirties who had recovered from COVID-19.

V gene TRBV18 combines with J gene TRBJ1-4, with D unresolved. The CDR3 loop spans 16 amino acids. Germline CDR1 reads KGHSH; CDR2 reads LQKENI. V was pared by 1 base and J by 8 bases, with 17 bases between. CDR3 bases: TGTGCCAGCTCACCACGCGGCGGGGATCAAGAGGAAAAACTGTTTTTT. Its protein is CASSPRGGDQEEKLFF.

DNA for the CDR3: TGTGCCACATCCCTTACCGCGGGAACCTACAATGAGCAGTTCTTC. Translating gives CATSLTAGTYNEQFF. The J gene is TRBJ2-1, the V gene TRBV27; perhaps TRBD2 as D (6 bases). The germline V and J ends were trimmed by 10 bases and 2 bases, with 18 bases remaining between them. This CDR3 is 15 amino acids long. The germline V gene has CDR1 MNHEY and CDR2 SMNVEV (reference sequence).

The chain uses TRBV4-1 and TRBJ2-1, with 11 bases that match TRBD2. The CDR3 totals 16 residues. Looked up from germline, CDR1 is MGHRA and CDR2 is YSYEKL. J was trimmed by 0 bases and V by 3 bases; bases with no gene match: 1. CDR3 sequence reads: CASSQGLADSYNEQFF. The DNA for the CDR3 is TGCGCCAGCAGCCAGGGACTAGCGGACTCCTACAATGAGCAGTTCTTC.

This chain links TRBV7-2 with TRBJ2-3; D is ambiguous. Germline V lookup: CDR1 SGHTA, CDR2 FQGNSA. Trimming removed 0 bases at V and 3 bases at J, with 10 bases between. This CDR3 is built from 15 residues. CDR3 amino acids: CASSLAAPWTDTQYF. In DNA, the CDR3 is TGTGCCAGCAGCTTAGCAGCCCCATGGACAGATACGCAGTATTTT.

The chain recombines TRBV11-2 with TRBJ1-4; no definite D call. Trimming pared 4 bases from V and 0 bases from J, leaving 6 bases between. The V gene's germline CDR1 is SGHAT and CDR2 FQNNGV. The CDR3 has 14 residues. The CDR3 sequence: CASSSVATNEKLFF. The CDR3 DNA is TGTGCCAGCAGCTCAGTCGCAACTAATGAAAAACTGTTTTTT.